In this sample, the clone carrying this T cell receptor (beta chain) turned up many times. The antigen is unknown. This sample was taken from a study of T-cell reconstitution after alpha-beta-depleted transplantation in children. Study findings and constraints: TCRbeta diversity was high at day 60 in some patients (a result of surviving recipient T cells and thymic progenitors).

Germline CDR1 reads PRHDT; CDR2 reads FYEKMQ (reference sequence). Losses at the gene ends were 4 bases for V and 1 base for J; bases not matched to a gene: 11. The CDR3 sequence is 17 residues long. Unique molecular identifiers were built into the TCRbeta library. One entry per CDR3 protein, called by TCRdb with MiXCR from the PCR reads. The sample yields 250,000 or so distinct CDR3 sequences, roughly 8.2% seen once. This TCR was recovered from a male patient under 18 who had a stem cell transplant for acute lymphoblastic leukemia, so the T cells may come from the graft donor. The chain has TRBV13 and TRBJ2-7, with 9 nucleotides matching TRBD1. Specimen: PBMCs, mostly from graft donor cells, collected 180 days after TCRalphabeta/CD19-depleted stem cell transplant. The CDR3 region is CASSYLGGQGGSYEQYF. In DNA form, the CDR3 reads TGTGCCAGCAGCTACCTTGGGGGACAGGGTGGGTCCTACGAGCAGTACTTC. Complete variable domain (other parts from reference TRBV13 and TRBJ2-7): AAGVIQSPRHLIKEKRETATLKCYPIPRHDTVYWYQQGPGQDPQFLISFYEKMQSDKGSIPDRFSAQQFSDYHSELNMSSLELGDSALYFCASSYLGGQGGSYEQYFGPGTRLTVT.